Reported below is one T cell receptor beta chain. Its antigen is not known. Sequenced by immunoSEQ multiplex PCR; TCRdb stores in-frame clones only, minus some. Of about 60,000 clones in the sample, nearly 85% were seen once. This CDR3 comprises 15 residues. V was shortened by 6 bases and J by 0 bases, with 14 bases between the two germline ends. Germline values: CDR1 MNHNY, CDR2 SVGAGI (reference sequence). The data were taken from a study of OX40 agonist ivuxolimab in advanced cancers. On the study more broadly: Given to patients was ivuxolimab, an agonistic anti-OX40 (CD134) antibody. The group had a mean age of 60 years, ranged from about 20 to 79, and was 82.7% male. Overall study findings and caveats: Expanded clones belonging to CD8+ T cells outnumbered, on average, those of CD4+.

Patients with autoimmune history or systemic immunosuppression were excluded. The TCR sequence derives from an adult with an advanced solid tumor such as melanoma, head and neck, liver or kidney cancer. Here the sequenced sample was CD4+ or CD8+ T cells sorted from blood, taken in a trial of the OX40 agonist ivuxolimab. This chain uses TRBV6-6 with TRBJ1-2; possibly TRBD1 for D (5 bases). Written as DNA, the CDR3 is TGTGCCAGCAGGCGTGGAACAGGAGCTAACTATGGCTACACCTTC. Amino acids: CASRRGTGANYGYTF.